This is a list of T cell receptor beta chains from one sample in a study of naive and memory T cell subsets. A single record per CDR3 protein comes from TCRdb applying MiXCR to the UMI-ligation and nested PCR reads. The sample lists 95,000 to 110,000 distinct CDR3 sequences; roughly 14% were seen once. The specimen sequenced was naive CD8+ T cells from blood. These receptors all stem from a human donor in good health. Both conserved end residues are part of each CDR3. The D gene is left open where the match is weak. Part of the rows lack a size; the others show once, few, many or a class for expanded clones.

size,D,J,V,DNA,CDR3
.,.,TRBJ2-1,TRBV3-1,TGTGCCAGCAGCCAAGTAGCCAATGAGCAGTTCTTC,CASSQVANEQFF
few,.,TRBJ1-2,TRBV27,TGTGCCAGCAGTTTTAACGGAAACTATGGCTACACCTTC,CASSFNGNYGYTF
many,TRBD1,TRBJ1-5,TRBV2,TGTGCCAGCAGACAGGGGGCCTTTCAGCCCCAGCATTTT,CASRQGAFQPQHF
few,TRBD1,TRBJ1-2,TRBV3-1,TGTGCCAGCAGCCAAGTGAAGACAGGGGTATGGTATGGCTACACCTTC,CASSQVKTGVWYGYTF
.,.,TRBJ2-2,TRBV4-1,TGCGCCAGCAGCGGACGTCAGGAAAACACCGGGGAGCTGTTTTTT,CASSGRQENTGELFF
many,TRBD1,TRBJ2-7,TRBV29-1,TGCAGCGTTGAACGGGATGTGGGGCCGGGACAGGGGTCCAACGAGCAGTACTTC,CSVERDVGPGQGSNEQYF
.,TRBD1,TRBJ1-1,TRBV12-3/TRBV12-4,TGTGCCAGCATTCTTAGGACAGGGGTCACTGAAGCTTTCTTT,CASILRTGVTEAFF
few,.,TRBJ1-4,TRBV29-1,TGCAGCGTTGTGTCCCCGGAAGATGAAAAACTGTTTTTT,CSVVSPEDEKLFF
.,.,TRBJ2-5,TRBV18,TGTGCCAGCTCACCACGGGCTGCAGGGGAAGAGACCCAGTACTTC,CASSPRAAGEETQYF
many,TRBD1,TRBJ1-2,TRBV12-3/TRBV12-4,TGTGCCAGCATGATACAGGGGGACGGCTACACCTTC,CASMIQGDGYTF
few,TRBD2,TRBJ2-3,TRBV7-9,TGTGCCAGCAGCCCGAACTCGGGACTATCAACAGATACGCAGTATTTT,CASSPNSGLSTDTQYF
.,TRBD2,TRBJ2-1,TRBV6-4,TGTGCCAGCAGTGACGCGACTAGCGGACCCTACAATGAGCAGTTCTTC,CASSDATSGPYNEQFF
few,TRBD2,TRBJ2-1,TRBV14,TGTGCCAGCAGCCAAGATCACCGGGAGCGGGGATGGGGCAATGAGCAGTTCTTC,CASSQDHRERGWGNEQFF
few,TRBD2,TRBJ2-1,TRBV7-9,TGTGCCAGCATGGGGCTAGCGGGATGGACCTACAATGAGCAGTTCTTC,CASMGLAGWTYNEQFF
few,.,TRBJ1-1,TRBV11-2,TGTGCCAGCAGCTTTTGGCAGGGGAACACTGAAGCTTTCTTT,CASSFWQGNTEAFF
.,TRBD1,TRBJ2-4,TRBV6-2/TRBV6-3,TGTGCCAGCAGCCCCGAGGCAGGGGGCTTCACCAAAAACATTCAGTACTTC,CASSPEAGGFTKNIQYF
many,.,TRBJ2-2,TRBV6-5,TGTGCCAGCAGTTACTCGACAGCGGCGAACACCGGGGAGCTGTTTTTT,CASSYSTAANTGELFF
.,.,TRBJ1-1,TRBV11-1,TGTGCCAGCACCAACTCCCCTGAAGCTTTCTTT,CASTNSPEAFF
.,TRBD2,TRBJ2-1,TRBV11-1,TGTGCCAGCAGGACTAGCGGGGACAATGAGCAGTTCTTC,CASRTSGDNEQFF
.,.,TRBJ2-7,TRBV4-2,TGTGCCAGCAGCCAATGGGCTGATTACGAGCAGTACTTC,CASSQWADYEQYF
.,.,TRBJ1-4,TRBV4-3,TGCGCCAGCAGCCAAGGCGGAACAGATGAAAAACTGTTTTTT,CASSQGGTDEKLFF
few,TRBD1,TRBJ1-3,TRBV12-3/TRBV12-4,TGTGCCAGCAGTCTAACAGGGGGCTCTGGAAACACCATATATTTT,CASSLTGGSGNTIYF
few,TRBD2,TRBJ2-3,TRBV6-5,TGTGCCAGCAGTTACGAGGTGCGGGGGGACACAGATACGCAGTATTTT,CASSYEVRGDTDTQYF
few,TRBD1,TRBJ2-7,TRBV6-2/TRBV6-3,TGTGCCAGCAGTAGGACAGGGGGCGCGGAGCAGTACTTC,CASSRTGGAEQYF
few,.,TRBJ1-1,TRBV7-9,TGTGCCATTTTCTTGAACACTGAAGCTTTCTTT,CAIFLNTEAFF
few,.,TRBJ2-1,TRBV12-3/TRBV12-4,TGTGCCAGCAGTTTATCCTGGGGGCAGTTCTTC,CASSLSWGQFF
few,.,TRBJ1-2,TRBV12-3/TRBV12-4,TGTGCCAGCAGGTTGGACTTGACAGCGTCCAACTATGGCTACACCTTC,CASRLDLTASNYGYTF
.,.,TRBJ2-5,TRBV2,TGTGCCAGCAGTGAATCCGAGGAGACGCAAAAGACCCAGTACTTC,CASSESEETQKTQYF
many,TRBD1,TRBJ2-1,TRBV11-3,TGTGCCAGCAGCTTAGTGGGACAGGGGGCTAACCACAATGAGCAGTTCTTC,CASSLVGQGANHNEQFF
.,.,TRBJ2-1,TRBV12-3/TRBV12-4,TGTGCCAGCACCCCCGGACAGACGTACAATGAGCAGTTCTTC,CASTPGQTYNEQFF
.,.,TRBJ1-2,TRBV12-3/TRBV12-4,TGTGCCAGCAGTTGGGTGCCCAACTATGGCTACACCTTC,CASSWVPNYGYTF
many,.,TRBJ1-1,TRBV7-9,TGTGCCAGCAGTATCATAAGGATGAACACTGAAGCTTTCTTT,CASSIIRMNTEAFF
few,.,TRBJ2-7,TRBV6-5,TGTGCCAGCAGTTACGGAGGCGGTCACTCCTACGAGCAGTACTTC,CASSYGGGHSYEQYF
few,.,TRBJ1-4,TRBV7-2,TGTGCCAGCAGCTTAGTATCAACTCCTAAGGATGAAAAACTGTTTTTT,CASSLVSTPKDEKLFF
few,.,TRBJ2-5,TRBV4-3,TGCGCCAGCAGCCAAGATTACAGGCTGGTAAACCTAGAGACCCAGTACTTC,CASSQDYRLVNLETQYF
many,.,TRBJ2-7,TRBV5-6,TGTGCCAGCAGCGAAGCAGGGTTCGAGCAGTACTTC,CASSEAGFEQYF
.,TRBD1,TRBJ1-1,TRBV5-5,TGTGCCAGCAGTTTCACAGGGGCCAACACTGAAGCTTTCTTT,CASSFTGANTEAFF
.,TRBD2,TRBJ2-7,TRBV13,TGTGCCAGCAGCTTAGTGGGACTAGCGGGCAACGAGCAGTACTTC,CASSLVGLAGNEQYF
many,.,TRBJ1-1,TRBV4-2,TGTGCCAGCAGCCAATATGGGGCAGAAGCTTTCTTT,CASSQYGAEAFF
many,.,TRBJ1-1,TRBV7-8,TGTGCCAGCAGCTTTGGGGGGGGGGCTGAAGCTTTCTTT,CASSFGGGAEAFF
.,TRBD1,TRBJ1-2,TRBV6-2/TRBV6-3,TGTGCCAGCAGTTACGGGACAGCAGATTATGGCTACACCTTC,CASSYGTADYGYTF
few,.,TRBJ1-2,TRBV7-9,TGTGCCAGCAGCGACGATCATGAGGGGCTCCGTGGCTACACCTTC,CASSDDHEGLRGYTF
.,TRBD1,TRBJ1-2,TRBV6-2/TRBV6-3,TGTGCCAGCACCGAGACAGGGGGAAATGGCTACACCTTC,CASTETGGNGYTF
few,TRBD1,TRBJ1-6,TRBV15,TGTGCCACCAGCAGAAACCCGGGCCGACAGGGTTCACCCCTCCACTTT,CATSRNPGRQGSPLHF
many,.,TRBJ1-5,TRBV19,TGTGCCAGTAGGAAAGCGGGATCATATCAGCCCCAGCATTTT,CASRKAGSYQPQHF
few,TRBD1,TRBJ1-1,TRBV29-1,TGCAGCGGGATACAGGGGTTGAACACTGAAGCTTTCTTT,CSGIQGLNTEAFF
few,TRBD2,TRBJ2-3,TRBV9,TGTGCCAGCAGCGGGGGACTAGCGGGGACCACAGATACGCAGTATTTT,CASSGGLAGTTDTQYF
.,TRBD2,TRBJ2-1,TRBV4-3,TGCGCCAGCAGCCAAGATCCCTTCAGGACTAGCGGAAGATTCAATGAGCAGTTCTTC,CASSQDPFRTSGRFNEQFF
few,TRBD1,TRBJ1-1,TRBV12-5,TGTGCTAGTGGTTTGGGACGGGACAGGCAGAACACTGAAGCTTTCTTT,CASGLGRDRQNTEAFF
.,.,TRBJ1-1,TRBV20-1,TGCAGTGCTAGAGATCACTACAAAATTGGTTATGAAGCTTTCTTT,CSARDHYKIGYEAFF
.,TRBD1,TRBJ1-2,TRBV29-1,TGCAGCGTGGGGACAGAAGTGATCCATGGCTACACCTTC,CSVGTEVIHGYTF
.,TRBD2,TRBJ2-1,TRBV4-3,TGCGCCAGCAGCCAAGATGGGGGAGCGGGGAACTACAATGAGCAGTTCTTC,CASSQDGGAGNYNEQFF